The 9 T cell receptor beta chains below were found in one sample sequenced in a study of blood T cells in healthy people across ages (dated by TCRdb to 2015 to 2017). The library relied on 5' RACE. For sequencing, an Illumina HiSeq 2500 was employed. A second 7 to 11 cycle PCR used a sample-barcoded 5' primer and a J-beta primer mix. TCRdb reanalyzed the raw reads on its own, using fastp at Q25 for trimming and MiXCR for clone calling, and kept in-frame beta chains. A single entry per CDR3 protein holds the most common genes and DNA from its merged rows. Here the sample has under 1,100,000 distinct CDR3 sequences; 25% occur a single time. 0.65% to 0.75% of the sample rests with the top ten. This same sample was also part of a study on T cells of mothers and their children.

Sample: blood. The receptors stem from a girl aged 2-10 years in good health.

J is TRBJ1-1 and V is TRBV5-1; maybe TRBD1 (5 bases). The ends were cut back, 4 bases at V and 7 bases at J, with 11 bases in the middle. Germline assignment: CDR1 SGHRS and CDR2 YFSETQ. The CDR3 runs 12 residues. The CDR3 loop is CASSVDRGEAFF. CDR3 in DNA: TGCGCCAGCAGCGTTGACAGAGGTGAAGCTTTCTTT. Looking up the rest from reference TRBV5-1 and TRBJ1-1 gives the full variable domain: KAGVTQTPRYLIKTRGQQVTLSCSPISGHRSVSWYQQTPGQGLQFLFEYFSETQRNKGNFPGRFSGRQFSNSRSEMNVSTLELGDSALYLCASSVDRGEAFFGQGTRLTVV.

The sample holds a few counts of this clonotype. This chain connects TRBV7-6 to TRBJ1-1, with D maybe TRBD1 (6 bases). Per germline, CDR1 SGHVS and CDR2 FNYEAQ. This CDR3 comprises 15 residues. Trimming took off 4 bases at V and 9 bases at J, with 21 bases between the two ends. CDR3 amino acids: CASSSASGQIFQAFF. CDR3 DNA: TGTGCCAGCAGCTCAGCAAGTGGACAGATTTTTCAAGCTTTCTTT.

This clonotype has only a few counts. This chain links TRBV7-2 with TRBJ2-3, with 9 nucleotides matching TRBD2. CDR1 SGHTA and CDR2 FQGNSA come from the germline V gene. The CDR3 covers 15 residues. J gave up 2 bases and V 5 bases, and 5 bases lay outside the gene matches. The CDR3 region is CASSRSGSDTDTQYF. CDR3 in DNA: TGTGCCAGCAGCCGTAGCGGGAGTGACACAGATACGCAGTATTTT.

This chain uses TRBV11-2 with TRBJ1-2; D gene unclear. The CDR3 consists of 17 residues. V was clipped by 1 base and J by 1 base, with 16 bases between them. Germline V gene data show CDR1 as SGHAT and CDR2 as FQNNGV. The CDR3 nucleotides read TGTGCCAGCAGCTTAGTCGAAGGGCAGCATCGTAACTATGGCTACACCTTC. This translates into CASSLVEGQHRNYGYTF.

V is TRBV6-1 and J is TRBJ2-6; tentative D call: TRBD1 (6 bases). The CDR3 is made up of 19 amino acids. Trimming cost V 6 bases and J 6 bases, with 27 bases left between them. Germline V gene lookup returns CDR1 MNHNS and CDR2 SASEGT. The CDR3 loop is CASSFVSAPRQVLANVLTF. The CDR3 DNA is TGTGCCAGCAGCTTCGTTTCCGCCCCCCGACAGGTCCTGGCCAACGTCCTGACTTTC.

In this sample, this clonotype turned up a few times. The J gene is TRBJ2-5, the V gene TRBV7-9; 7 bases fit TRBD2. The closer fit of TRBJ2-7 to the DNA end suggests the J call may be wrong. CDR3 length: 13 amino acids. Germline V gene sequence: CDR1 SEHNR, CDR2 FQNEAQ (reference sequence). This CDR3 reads CASSWEGRDEQYF. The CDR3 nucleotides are TGTGCCAGCAGCTGGGAGGGAAGGGACGAGCAGTACTTC.

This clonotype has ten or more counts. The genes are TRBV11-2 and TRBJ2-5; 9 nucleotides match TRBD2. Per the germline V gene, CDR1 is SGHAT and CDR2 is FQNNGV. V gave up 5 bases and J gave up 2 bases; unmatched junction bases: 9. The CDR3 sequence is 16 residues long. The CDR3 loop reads CASSPVAGGIQETQYF. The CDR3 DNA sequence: TGTGCCAGCAGCCCTGTGGCGGGGGGGATACAAGAGACCCAGTACTTC.

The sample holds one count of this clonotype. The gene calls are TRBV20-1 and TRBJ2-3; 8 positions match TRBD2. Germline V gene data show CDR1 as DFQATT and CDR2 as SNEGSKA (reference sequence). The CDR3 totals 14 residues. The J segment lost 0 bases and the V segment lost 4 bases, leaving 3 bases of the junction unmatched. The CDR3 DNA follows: TGCAGTGCTATTTTAGCGGGGAGCACAGATACGCAGTATTTT. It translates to CSAILAGSTDTQYF.

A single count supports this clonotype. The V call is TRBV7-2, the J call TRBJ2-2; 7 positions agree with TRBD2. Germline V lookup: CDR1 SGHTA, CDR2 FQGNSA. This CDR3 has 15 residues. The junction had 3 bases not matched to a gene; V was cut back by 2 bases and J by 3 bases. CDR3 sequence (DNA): TGTGCCAGCAGCTTACGCGGGGGATACACCGGGGAGCTGTTTTTT. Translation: CASSLRGGYTGELFF.